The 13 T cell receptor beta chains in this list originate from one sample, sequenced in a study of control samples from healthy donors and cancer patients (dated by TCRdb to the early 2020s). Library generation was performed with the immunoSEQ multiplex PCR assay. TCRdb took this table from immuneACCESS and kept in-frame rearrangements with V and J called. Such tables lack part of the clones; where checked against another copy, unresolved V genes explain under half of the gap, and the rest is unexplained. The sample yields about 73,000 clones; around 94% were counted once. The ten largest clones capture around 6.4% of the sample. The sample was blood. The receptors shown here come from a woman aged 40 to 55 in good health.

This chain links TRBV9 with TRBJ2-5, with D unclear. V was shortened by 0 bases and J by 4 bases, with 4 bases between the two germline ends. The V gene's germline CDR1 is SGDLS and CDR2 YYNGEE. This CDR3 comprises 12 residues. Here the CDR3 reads CASSVEGETQYF. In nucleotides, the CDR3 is TGTGCCAGCAGCGTAGAGGGAGAGACCCAGTACTTC. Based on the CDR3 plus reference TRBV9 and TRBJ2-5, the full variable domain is DSGVTQTPKHLITATGQRVTLRCSPRSGDLSVYWYQQSLDQGLQFLIQYYNGEERAKGNILERFSAQQFPDLHSELNLSSLELGDSALYFCASSVEGETQYFGPGTRLLVL.

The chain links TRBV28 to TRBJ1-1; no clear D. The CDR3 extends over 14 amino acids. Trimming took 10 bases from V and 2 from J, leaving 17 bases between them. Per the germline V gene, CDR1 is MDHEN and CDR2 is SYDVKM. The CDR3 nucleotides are TGTGCCACTACTCGGCAGATAAAAAACACTGAAGCTTTCTTT. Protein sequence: CATTRQIKNTEAFF.

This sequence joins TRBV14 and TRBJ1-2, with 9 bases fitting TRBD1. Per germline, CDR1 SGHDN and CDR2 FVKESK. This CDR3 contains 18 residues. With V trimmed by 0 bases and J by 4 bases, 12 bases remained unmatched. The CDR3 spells CASSQDYGQGQFLYGYTF. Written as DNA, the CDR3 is TGTGCCAGCAGCCAAGATTATGGACAGGGGCAGTTCCTCTATGGCTACACCTTC. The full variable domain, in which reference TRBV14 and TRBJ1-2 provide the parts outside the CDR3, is EAGVTQFPSHSVIEKGQTVTLRCDPISGHDNLYWYRRVMGKEIKFLLHFVKESKQDESGMPNNRFLAERTGGTYSTLKVQPAELEDSGVYFCASSQDYGQGQFLYGYTFGSGTRLTVV.

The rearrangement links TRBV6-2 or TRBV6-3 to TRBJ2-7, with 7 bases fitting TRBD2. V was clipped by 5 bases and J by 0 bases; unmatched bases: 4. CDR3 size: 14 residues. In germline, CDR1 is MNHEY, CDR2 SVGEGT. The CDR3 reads CASSRDYSSYEQYF. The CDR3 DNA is TGTGCCAGCAGTAGGGACTATAGCTCCTACGAGCAGTACTTC.

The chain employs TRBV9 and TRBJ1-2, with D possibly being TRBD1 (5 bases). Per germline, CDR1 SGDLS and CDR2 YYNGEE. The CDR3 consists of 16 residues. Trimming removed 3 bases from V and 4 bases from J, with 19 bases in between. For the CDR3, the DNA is TGTGCCAGCAGCGGCTTTGCCGGGACCCTCCTCTATGGCTACACCTTC. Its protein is CASSGFAGTLLYGYTF.

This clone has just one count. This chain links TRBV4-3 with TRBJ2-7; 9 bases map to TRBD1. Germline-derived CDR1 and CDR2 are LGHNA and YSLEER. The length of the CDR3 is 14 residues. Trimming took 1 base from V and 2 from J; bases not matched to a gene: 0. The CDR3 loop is CASSQGQGAYEQYF. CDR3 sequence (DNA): TGCGCCAGCAGCCAAGGACAGGGGGCCTACGAGCAGTACTTC.

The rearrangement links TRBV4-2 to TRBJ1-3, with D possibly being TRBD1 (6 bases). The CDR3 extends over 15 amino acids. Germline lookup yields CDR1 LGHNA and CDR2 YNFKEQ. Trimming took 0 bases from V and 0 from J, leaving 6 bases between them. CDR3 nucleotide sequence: TGTGCCAGCAGCCAAGACAGGGGCTCTGGAAACACCATATATTTT. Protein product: CASSQDRGSGNTIYF.

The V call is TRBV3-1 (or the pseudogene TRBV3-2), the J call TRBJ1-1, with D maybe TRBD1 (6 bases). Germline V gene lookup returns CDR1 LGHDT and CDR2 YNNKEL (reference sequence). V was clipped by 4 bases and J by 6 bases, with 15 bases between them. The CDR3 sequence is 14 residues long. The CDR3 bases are TGTGCCAGCAGCCTACATCTTAGGGGGTCTGAAGCTTTCTTT. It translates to CASSLHLRGSEAFF.

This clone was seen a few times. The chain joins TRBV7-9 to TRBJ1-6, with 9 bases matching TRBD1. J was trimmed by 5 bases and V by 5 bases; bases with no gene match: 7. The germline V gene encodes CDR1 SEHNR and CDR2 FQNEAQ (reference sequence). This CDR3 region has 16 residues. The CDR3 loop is CASSHGTGWDNSPLHF. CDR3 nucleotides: TGTGCCAGCAGCCACGGGACAGGGTGGGATAATTCACCCCTCCACTTT.

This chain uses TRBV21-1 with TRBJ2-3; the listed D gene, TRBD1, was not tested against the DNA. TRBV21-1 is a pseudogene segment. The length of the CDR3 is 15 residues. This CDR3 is CASTKTKNRRQTQYF. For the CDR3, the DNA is TGTGCCAGCACCAAAACTAAAAACAGGAGACAAACGCAGTATTTT.

The CDR3 DNA reads as TGTGCCAGCAGCTTAGCGGCGGAGGCGAACACCGGGGAGCTGTTTTTT. This gives the protein CASSLAAEANTGELFF. The rearrangement joins TRBV11-2 to TRBJ2-2; the D gene is possibly TRBD2 (5 bases). The germline V and J ends were trimmed by 1 base and 0 bases, with 9 bases remaining between them. Germline CDR1 is SGHAT and CDR2 is FQNNGV. The CDR3 has 16 amino acids.

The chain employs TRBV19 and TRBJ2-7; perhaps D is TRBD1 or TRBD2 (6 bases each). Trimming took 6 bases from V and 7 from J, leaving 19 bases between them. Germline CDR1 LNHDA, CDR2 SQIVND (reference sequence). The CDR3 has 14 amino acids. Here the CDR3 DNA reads TGTGCCAGTAGGGGGACATCGCGTGCGGGGGAGCAGTACTTC. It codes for CASRGTSRAGEQYF.

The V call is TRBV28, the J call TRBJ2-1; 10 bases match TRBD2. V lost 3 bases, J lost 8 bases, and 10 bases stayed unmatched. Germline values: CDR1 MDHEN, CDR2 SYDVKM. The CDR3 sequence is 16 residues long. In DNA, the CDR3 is TGTGCCAGCAGTTTTTTAGCGGGAGGTTCTTTAGATGAGCAGTTCTTC. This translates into CASSFLAGGSLDEQFF.